Reported below is one T cell receptor beta chain. Its antigen is as yet unknown. These data are taken from a study of T cell repertoires in cytomegalovirus infection. Overall study: TCR beta signatures that were public indicated CMV infection and matching HLA type.

Germline CDR1 MDHEN, CDR2 SYDVKM. Trimming shortened V by 6 bases and J by 1 base, and 14 bases separated the two germline ends. CDR3 length: 15 amino acids. TCRdb reprocessed the reads with MiXCR, giving one entry per CDR3 protein. The sample lists roughly 300,000 distinct CDR3 sequences; around 25% were seen once. Study-level findings and limits: HLA-C-restricted CMV clonotypes gave the most frequent clonotype in two of eight donors. Identification of carriers of CMV plus the relevant HLA was achieved through cumulative public TCR beta family frequency.

The receptor was isolated from a human donor in good health (CMV status not recorded). Some clones in this sample may be carry-over from other donors' samples. The chain has TRBV28 and TRBJ2-3, with D perhaps assigned TRBD1 or TRBD2 (5 bases each). Specimen: PBMCs. The CDR3: CASSLGTVGTDTQYF. Written as DNA, the CDR3 is TGTGCCAGCAGCCTTGGGACGGTGGGCACAGATACGCAGTATTTT.